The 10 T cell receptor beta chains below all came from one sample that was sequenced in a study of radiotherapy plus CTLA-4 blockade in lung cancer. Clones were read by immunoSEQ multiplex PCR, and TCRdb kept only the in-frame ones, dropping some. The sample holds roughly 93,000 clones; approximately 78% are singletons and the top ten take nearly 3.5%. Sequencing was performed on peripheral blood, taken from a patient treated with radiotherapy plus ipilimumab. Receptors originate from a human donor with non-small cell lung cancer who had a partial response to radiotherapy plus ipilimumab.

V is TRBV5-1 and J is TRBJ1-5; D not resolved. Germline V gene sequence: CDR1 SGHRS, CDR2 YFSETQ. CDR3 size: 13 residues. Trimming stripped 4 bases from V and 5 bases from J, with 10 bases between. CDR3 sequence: CASSLGMDQPQHF. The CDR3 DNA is TGCGCCAGCAGCCTCGGGATGGATCAGCCCCAGCATTTT. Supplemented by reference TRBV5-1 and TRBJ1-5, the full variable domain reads KAGVTQTPRYLIKTRGQQVTLSCSPISGHRSVSWYQQTPGQGLQFLFEYFSETQRNKGNFPGRFSGRQFSNSRSEMNVSTLELGDSALYLCASSLGMDQPQHFGDGTRLSIL.

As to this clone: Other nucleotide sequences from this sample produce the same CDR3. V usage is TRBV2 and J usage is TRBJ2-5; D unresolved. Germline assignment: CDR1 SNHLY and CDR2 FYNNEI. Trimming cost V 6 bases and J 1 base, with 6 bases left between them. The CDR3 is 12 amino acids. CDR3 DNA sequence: TGTGCCAGCAGCAGAATCCAAGAGACCCAGTACTTC. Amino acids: CASSRIQETQYF.

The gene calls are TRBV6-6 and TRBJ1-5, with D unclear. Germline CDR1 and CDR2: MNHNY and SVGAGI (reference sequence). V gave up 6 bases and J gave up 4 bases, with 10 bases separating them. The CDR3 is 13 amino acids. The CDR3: CASRVARNQPQHF. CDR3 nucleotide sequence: TGTGCCAGCAGGGTCGCACGGAATCAGCCCCAGCATTTT.

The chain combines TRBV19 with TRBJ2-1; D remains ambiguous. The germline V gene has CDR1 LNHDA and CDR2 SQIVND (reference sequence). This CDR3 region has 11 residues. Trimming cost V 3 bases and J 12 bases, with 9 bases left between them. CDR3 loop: CASSIGRGQFF. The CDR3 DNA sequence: TGTGCCAGTAGTATCGGCCGCGGGCAGTTCTTC.

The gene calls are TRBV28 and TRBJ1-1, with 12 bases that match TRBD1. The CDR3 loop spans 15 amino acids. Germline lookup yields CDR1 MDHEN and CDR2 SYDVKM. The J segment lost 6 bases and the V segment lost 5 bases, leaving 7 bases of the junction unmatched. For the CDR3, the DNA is TGTGCCAGCAGTGGGAGCTGGGACAGGGGGCCTGAAGCTTTCTTT. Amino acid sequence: CASSGSWDRGPEAFF.

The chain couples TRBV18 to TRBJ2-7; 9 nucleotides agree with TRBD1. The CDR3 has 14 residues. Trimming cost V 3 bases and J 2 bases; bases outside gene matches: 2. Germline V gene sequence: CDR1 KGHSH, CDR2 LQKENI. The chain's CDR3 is CASSPGQGPYEQYF. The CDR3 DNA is TGTGCCAGCTCACCGGGACAGGGCCCCTACGAGCAGTACTTC.

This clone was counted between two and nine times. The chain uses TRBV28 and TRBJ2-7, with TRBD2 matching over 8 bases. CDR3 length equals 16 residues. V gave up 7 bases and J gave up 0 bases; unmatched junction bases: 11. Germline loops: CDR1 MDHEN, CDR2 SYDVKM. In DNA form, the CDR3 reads TGTGCCAGCATAGTTTCTAGCGGGTCTTACTCCTACGAGCAGTACTTC. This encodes CASIVSSGSYSYEQYF.

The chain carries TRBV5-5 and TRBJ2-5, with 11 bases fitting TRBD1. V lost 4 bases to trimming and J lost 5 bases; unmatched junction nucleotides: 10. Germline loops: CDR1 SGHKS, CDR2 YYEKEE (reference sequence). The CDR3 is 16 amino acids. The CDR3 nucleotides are TGTGCCAGCAGCCCCGGGACAGGGGGTTATTGGGAGACCCAGTACTTC. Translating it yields CASSPGTGGYWETQYF.

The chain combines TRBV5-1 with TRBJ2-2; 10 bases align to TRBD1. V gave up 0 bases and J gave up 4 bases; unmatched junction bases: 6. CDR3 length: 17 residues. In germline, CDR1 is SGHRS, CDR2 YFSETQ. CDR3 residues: CASSLDWTGGSTGELFF. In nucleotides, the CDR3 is TGCGCCAGCAGCTTGGATTGGACAGGGGGGAGCACCGGGGAGCTGTTTTTT.

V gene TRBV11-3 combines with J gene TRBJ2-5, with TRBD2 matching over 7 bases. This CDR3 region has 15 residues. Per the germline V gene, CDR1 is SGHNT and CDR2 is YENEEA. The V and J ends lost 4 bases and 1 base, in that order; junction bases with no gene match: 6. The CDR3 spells CASSSGAGVQETQYF. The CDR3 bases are TGTGCCAGCAGCTCCGGCGCGGGAGTCCAAGAGACCCAGTACTTC.